This entry is about one T cell receptor (beta chain). As yet, its antigen is unknown. The junction and the germline gene differ at one end; a read error may be behind it. This entry comes from a study of cytomegalovirus exposure and HLA in healthy donors. Study results and caveats: A list of around 150 TCR beta chains associated with cytomegalovirus was given. CMV serostatus stood as the only immune exposure information on hand.

PCR primers comprised 60 Vbeta and 13 Jbeta primers. Clones were sequenced by immunoSEQ multiplex PCR, and TCRdb holds only the in-frame ones, with some missing. This sample has about 200,000 clones, with 60% to 80% found just once. CDR3 length: 15 amino acids. Looked up from germline, CDR1 is SGHAT and CDR2 is FQNNGV. This clonotype was sampled from a male donor in good health and CMV-seronegative. The V and J genes are TRBV11-2 and TRBJ2-2; D is ambiguous. Sequencing was carried out using PBMCs. CDR3 DNA sequence: TGTGCCAGCACCTTAGCCCTCCTAAGCGCCGGGGAGCTGTTTTTT. Amino acid sequence: CASTLALLSAGELFF.